The 20 T cell receptor beta chains given below trace back to one sample, sequenced in a study of OX40 agonist ivuxolimab in advanced cancers. TCRdb's table, derived via immunoSEQ multiplex PCR, lists solely in-frame clones and lacks some. The sample records some 40,000 clones, about 90% being singletons. Material: CD4+ or CD8+ T cells sorted from blood, obtained in a trial of the OX40 agonist ivuxolimab. These receptors were taken from an adult with an advanced solid tumor such as melanoma, head and neck, liver or kidney cancer.

This rearrangement joins TRBV30 to TRBJ2-2; 10 bases are a match to TRBD1. The trim removed 0 bases at V and 7 bases at J, leaving 8 bases unmatched. CDR3 length: 16 amino acids. Germline CDR1 is GTSNPN and CDR2 is SVGIG (reference sequence). CDR3 bases: TGTGCCTGGAGTGTACCCCCGGGACAGGGGATCGGGGAGCTGTTTTTT. Translation: CAWSVPPGQGIGELFF. Together with reference TRBV30 and TRBJ2-2, the CDR3 gives the full variable domain: SQTIHQWPATLVQPVGSPLSLECTVEGTSNPNLYWYRQAAGRGLQLLFYSVGIGQISSEVPQNLSASRPQDRQFILSSKKLLLSDSGFYLCAWSVPPGQGIGELFFGEGSRLTVL.

This clone has a single count. This chain links TRBV6-5 with TRBJ2-1; perhaps TRBD2 as D (5 bases). The V end was cut by 7 bases, the J end by 9 bases, with 10 bases between. Germline-derived CDR1 and CDR2 are MNHEY and SVGAGI. The CDR3 covers 11 residues. CDR3 nucleotide sequence: TGTGCCAGCACCTCGGCGGGTGAGCAGTTCTTC. Translation: CASTSAGEQFF.

The J gene is TRBJ2-7, the V gene TRBV19; D unresolved. CDR3 length: 15 amino acids. Germline V gene lookup returns CDR1 LNHDA and CDR2 SQIVND (reference sequence). The ends were cut back, 5 bases at V and 4 bases at J, with 18 bases in the middle. Here the CDR3 DNA reads TGTGCCAGTAGTGCCGGTATAGGTGCCGGTTACGAGCAGTACTTC. Its protein product is CASSAGIGAGYEQYF.

The genes are TRBV7-9 and TRBJ1-5; no firm D call. Germline V gene sequence: CDR1 SEHNR, CDR2 FQNEAQ (reference sequence). The CDR3 loop spans 12 amino acids. Trimming stripped 5 bases from V and 3 bases from J, with 5 bases between. In DNA form, the CDR3 reads TGTGCCAGCAGCCAAGACAATCAGCCCCAGCATTTT. It translates to CASSQDNQPQHF.

The genes are TRBV28 and TRBJ2-5, with D unclear. V lost 6 bases and J lost 0, with 17 bases in between. CDR3 length equals 16 residues. The germline gives CDR1 MDHEN, CDR2 SYDVKM. The CDR3 DNA follows: TGTGCCAGCAGCCCCCTTGGGCTACAGTACCAAGAGACCCAGTACTTC. Translation: CASSPLGLQYQETQYF. Variable domain in full (rest from reference TRBV28 and TRBJ2-5): DVKVTQSSRYLVKRTGEKVFLECVQDMDHENMFWYRQDPGLGLRLIYFSYDVKMKEKGDIPEGYSVSREKKERFSLILESASTNQTSMYLCASSPLGLQYQETQYFGPGTRLLVL.

Remarks on this clone: An end of the junction differs from the germline gene, which may be a read error. The chain couples TRBV20-1 to TRBJ2-7; D is unclear. This CDR3 has 11 residues. Germline V lookup: CDR1 DFQATT, CDR2 SNEGSKA (reference sequence). CDR3 DNA sequence: TGCAGTGCTCGAGAGTCATACGAGCAGTACTTC. Protein product: CSARESYEQYF.

The V call is TRBV30, the J call TRBJ2-5; the match to TRBD1 covers 12 bases. This CDR3 contains 16 residues. The germline CDR1 and CDR2 sequences are GTSNPN and SVGIG (reference sequence). The J segment lost 4 bases and the V segment lost 2 bases, leaving 8 bases of the junction unmatched. CDR3 sequence reads: CAWSPSGTGGVETQYF. The CDR3 DNA follows: TGTGCCTGGAGTCCCTCCGGGACAGGGGGCGTAGAGACCCAGTACTTC. Variable domain in full (rest from reference TRBV30 and TRBJ2-5): SQTIHQWPATLVQPVGSPLSLECTVEGTSNPNLYWYRQAAGRGLQLLFYSVGIGQISSEVPQNLSASRPQDRQFILSSKKLLLSDSGFYLCAWSPSGTGGVETQYFGPGTRLLVL.

This chain's CDR3 is CASSAETDQETQYF. CDR3 bases: TGCGCCAGCAGTGCCGAGACCGACCAAGAGACCCAGTACTTC. The V call is TRBV10-2, the J call TRBJ2-5; D is unclear. Germline-derived CDR1 and CDR2 are WSHSY and SAAADI. The CDR3 extends over 14 amino acids. V gave up 4 bases and J gave up 0 bases, with 9 bases separating them.

The chain has TRBV6-5 and TRBJ1-2; D might be TRBD1 (6 bases). The V gene lost 1 base and the J gene lost 4 bases, with 13 bases spanning the gap. Germline-derived CDR1 and CDR2 are MNHEY and SVGAGI. The CDR3 loop spans 15 amino acids. The CDR3: CASSYYQGPAYGYTF. CDR3 coding DNA: TGTGCCAGCAGTTACTATCAGGGGCCCGCCTATGGCTACACCTTC.

The CDR3 reads CASGLAGGAYEQYF. The CDR3, as DNA: TGTGCCAGCGGCCTAGCGGGAGGGGCGTACGAGCAGTACTTC. The chain uses TRBV27 and TRBJ2-7, with TRBD2 matching over 12 bases. The CDR3 is 14 residues long. V was clipped by 8 bases and J by 4 bases; unmatched bases: 6. Germline assignment: CDR1 MNHEY and CDR2 SMNVEV (reference sequence).

The chain links TRBV7-9 to TRBJ2-7; 10 bases map to TRBD2. J gave up 2 bases and V 7 bases, and 8 bases lay outside the gene matches. The V gene's germline CDR1 is SEHNR and CDR2 FQNEAQ (reference sequence). This CDR3 is built from 15 residues. This chain's CDR3 is CASNPAGGPPYEQYF. The CDR3 coding sequence is TGTGCCAGCAACCCAGCGGGAGGGCCACCCTACGAGCAGTACTTC.

The chain couples TRBV11-3 to TRBJ2-1; 16 bases fit TRBD2. Trimming at V came to 2 bases and at J to 13 bases, leaving 5 bases not matched to a gene. Germline-derived CDR1 and CDR2 are SGHNT and YENEEA. The length of the CDR3 is 15 residues. In DNA form, the CDR3 reads TGTGCCAGCAGCTTAAGGGGACTAGCGGGAGGGCCACAGTTCTTC. It codes for CASSLRGLAGGPQFF.

The J gene is TRBJ2-3, the V gene TRBV25-1; possibly TRBD2 for D (6 bases). Trimming took off 4 bases at V and 4 bases at J, with 12 bases between the two ends. The CDR3 is 14 amino acids. The germline gives CDR1 MGHDK, CDR2 SYGVNS. CDR3 in amino acids: CASSAGVSADTQYF. CDR3 coding DNA: TGTGCCAGCAGTGCGGGAGTATCGGCAGATACGCAGTATTTT.

The chain is built from TRBV29-1 and TRBJ2-7; D gene uncertain. Trimming stripped 1 base from V and 4 bases from J, with 5 bases between. Germline-derived CDR1 and CDR2 are SQVTM and ANQGSEA. The CDR3 loop spans 11 amino acids. This CDR3 reads CSVEVGYEQYF. The CDR3 nucleotides are TGCAGCGTTGAAGTAGGGTACGAGCAGTACTTC.

The CDR3 DNA follows: TGTGCCAGCAGTTTGTCGACAGGTACCTACGAGCAGTACTTC. Encoded protein: CASSLSTGTYEQYF. The rearrangement joins TRBV27 to TRBJ2-5; TRBD1 is a possible D gene (6 bases). With the DNA end fitting TRBJ2-7 better, the J assignment may be wrong. The CDR3 has 14 residues. From germline, CDR1 is MNHEY and CDR2 SMNVEV (reference sequence).

The J gene is TRBJ2-5, the V gene TRBV9; D remains ambiguous. The germline V gene has CDR1 SGDLS and CDR2 YYNGEE. Between the trimmed V and J ends, which lost 0 bases and 4 bases, there was a span of 16 bases. There are 16 residues in the CDR3. The CDR3 nucleotides are TGTGCCAGCAGCGTAGAGTTTTCAGGAGTCTTAGAGACCCAGTACTTC. Translated, it gives CASSVEFSGVLETQYF.

The chain employs TRBV4-1 and TRBJ2-5; D is unresolved. Trimming took off 2 bases at V and 3 bases at J, with 10 bases between the two ends. Germline loops: CDR1 MGHRA, CDR2 YSYEKL. The CDR3 is made up of 14 amino acids. CDR3 amino acids: CASSQPSEKETQYF. As DNA, the CDR3 is TGCGCCAGCAGCCAACCGAGCGAGAAAGAGACCCAGTACTTC.

This chain links TRBV20-1 with TRBJ2-7; D not resolved. The V gene's germline CDR1 is DFQATT and CDR2 SNEGSKA (reference sequence). This CDR3 is built from 11 residues. V shed 3 bases and J shed 2 bases, with 5 bases lying between them. As DNA, the CDR3 is TGCAGTGCTAGGGACGCCTACGAGCAGTACTTC. Translation gives CSARDAYEQYF.

This clone showed up just once. The genes are TRBV11-2 and TRBJ2-7; 12 nucleotides match TRBD1. CDR1 is SGHAT and CDR2 is FQNNGV in the germline V gene. The length of the CDR3 is 14 residues. Trimming cost V 4 bases and J 6 bases; bases outside gene matches: 4. The CDR3 DNA reads as TGTGCCAGCAGCTGGGGACAGGGGGCGTCCGAGCAGTACTTC. Protein sequence: CASSWGQGASEQYF.

V and J are TRBV5-1 and TRBJ1-1; 7 bases fit TRBD1. V lost 8 bases to trimming and J lost 4 bases; unmatched junction nucleotides: 11. In germline, CDR1 is SGHRS, CDR2 YFSETQ. This CDR3 spans 14 amino acids. The CDR3 sequence: CASLQGYDSTEAFF. CDR3 DNA sequence: TGCGCCAGTCTACAGGGGTATGACTCCACTGAAGCTTTCTTT.